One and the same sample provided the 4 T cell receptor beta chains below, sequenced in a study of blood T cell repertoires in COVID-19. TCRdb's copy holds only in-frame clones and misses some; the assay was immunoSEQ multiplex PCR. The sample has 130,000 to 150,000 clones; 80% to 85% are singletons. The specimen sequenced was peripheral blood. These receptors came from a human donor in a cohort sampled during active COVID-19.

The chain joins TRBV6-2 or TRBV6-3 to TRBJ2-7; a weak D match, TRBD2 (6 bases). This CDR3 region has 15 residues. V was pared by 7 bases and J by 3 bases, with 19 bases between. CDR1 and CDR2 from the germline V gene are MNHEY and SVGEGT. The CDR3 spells CASTPLPAGYYEQYF. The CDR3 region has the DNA TGTGCCAGCACCCCCCTTCCCGCGGGATACTACGAGCAGTACTTC.

The CDR3 DNA is TGTGCCAGCAGTGATCGGGACAGACACACAGATACGCAGTATTTT. Translated: CASSDRDRHTDTQYF. V gene TRBV6-1 combines with J gene TRBJ2-3; 7 bases map to TRBD1. CDR1 is MNHNS and CDR2 is SASEGT in the germline V gene. The CDR3 extends over 15 amino acids. The trim removed 3 bases at V and 2 bases at J, leaving 5 bases unmatched.

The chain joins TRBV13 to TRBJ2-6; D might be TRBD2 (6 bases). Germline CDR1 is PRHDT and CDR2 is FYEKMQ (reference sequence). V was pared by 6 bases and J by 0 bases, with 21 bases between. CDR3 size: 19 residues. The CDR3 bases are TGTGCCAGCAGTTTTTCTACCGGGACTGCGAGCTCTGGGGCCAACGTCCTGACTTTC. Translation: CASSFSTGTASSGANVLTF. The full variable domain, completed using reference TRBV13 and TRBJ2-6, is AAGVIQSPRHLIKEKRETATLKCYPIPRHDTVYWYQQGPGQDPQFLISFYEKMQSDKGSIPDRFSAQQFSDYHSELNMSSLELGDSALYFCASSFSTGTASSGANVLTFGAGSRLTVL.

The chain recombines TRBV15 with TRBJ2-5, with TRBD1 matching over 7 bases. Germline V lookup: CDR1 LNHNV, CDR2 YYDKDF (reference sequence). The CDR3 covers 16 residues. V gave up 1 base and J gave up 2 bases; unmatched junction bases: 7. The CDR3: CATSRARDSGQETQYF. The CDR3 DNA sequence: TGTGCCACCAGCAGAGCACGGGACAGCGGTCAAGAGACCCAGTACTTC.